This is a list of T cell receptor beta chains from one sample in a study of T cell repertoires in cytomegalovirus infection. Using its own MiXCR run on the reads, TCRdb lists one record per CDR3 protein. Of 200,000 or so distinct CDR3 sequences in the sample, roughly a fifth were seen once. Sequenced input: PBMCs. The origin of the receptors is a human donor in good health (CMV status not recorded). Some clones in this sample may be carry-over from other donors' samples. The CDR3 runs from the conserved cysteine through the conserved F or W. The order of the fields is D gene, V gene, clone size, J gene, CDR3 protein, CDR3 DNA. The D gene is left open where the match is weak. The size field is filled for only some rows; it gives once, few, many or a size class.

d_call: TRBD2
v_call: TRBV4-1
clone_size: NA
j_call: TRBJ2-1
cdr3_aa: CASSQERGGRNEQFF
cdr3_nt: TGCGCCAGCAGCCAAGAACGGGGGGGGCGGAATGAGCAGTTCTTC

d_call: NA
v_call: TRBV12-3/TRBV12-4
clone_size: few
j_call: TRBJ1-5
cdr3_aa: CASSLGTGRFNQPQHF
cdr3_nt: TGTGCCAGCAGTTTAGGTACAGGGAGGTTCAATCAGCCCCAGCATTTT

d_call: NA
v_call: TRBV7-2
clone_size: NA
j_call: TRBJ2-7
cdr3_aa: CASSFDGASYEQYF
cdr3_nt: TGTGCCAGCAGCTTCGATGGTGCCTCCTACGAGCAGTACTTC

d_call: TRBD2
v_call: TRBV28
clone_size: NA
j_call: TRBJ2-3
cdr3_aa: CASSFRLAGLDTQYF
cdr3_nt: TGTGCCAGCAGTTTCAGACTAGCGGGATTAGATACGCAGTATTTT

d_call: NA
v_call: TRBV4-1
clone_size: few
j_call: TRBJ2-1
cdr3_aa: CASSLRDTYDEQFF
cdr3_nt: TGCGCCAGCAGCCTACGGGACACGTACGATGAGCAGTTCTTC

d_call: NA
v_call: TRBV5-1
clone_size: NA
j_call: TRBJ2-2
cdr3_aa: CASSLIRSQGGTGELFF
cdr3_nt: TGCGCCAGCAGCTTAATAAGGTCCCAGGGCGGGACCGGGGAGCTGTTTTTT

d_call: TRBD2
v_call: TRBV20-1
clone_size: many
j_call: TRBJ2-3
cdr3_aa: CSAPNGGGSWPDTQYF
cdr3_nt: TGCAGTGCCCCAAACGGAGGCGGGAGTTGGCCAGATACGCAGTATTTT

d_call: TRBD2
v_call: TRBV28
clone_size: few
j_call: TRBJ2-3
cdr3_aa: CASSSGTSGLLTDTQYF
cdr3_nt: TGTGCCAGCAGTTCCGGGACTAGCGGGCTACTCACAGATACGCAGTATTTT

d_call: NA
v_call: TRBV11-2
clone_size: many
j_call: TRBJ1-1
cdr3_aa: CASSLDQGRRAFF
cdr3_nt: TGTGCCAGCAGCTTAGATCAGGGGCGGCGAGCTTTCTTT

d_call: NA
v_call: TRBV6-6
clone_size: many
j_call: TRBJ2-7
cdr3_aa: CASSSPRLEGYEQYF
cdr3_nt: TGTGCCAGCAGTTCTCCGCGACTAGAAGGCTACGAGCAGTACTTC

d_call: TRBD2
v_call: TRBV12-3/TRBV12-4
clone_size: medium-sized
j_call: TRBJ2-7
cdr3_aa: CASSNPSGLRYEQYF
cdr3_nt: TGTGCCAGCAGTAACCCTAGCGGGTTGCGCTACGAGCAGTACTTC

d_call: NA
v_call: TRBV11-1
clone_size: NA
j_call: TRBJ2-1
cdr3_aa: CASSFRLDGSSHEQFF
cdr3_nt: TGTGCCAGCAGTTTCCGCCTAGACGGGAGTTCCCATGAGCAGTTCTTC

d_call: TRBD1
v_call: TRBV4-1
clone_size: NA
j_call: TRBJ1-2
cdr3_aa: CASSQTDTGGYNYGYTF
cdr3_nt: TGCGCCAGCAGCCAGACGGACACAGGGGGTTATAACTATGGCTACACCTTC

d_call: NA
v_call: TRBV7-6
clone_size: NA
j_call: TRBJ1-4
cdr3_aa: CASSTEQGTEKLFF
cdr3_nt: TGTGCCAGCAGTACAGAACAGGGAACTGAAAAACTGTTTTTT

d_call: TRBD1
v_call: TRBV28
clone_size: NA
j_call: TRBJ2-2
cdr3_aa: CASSFMTGVSTGELFF
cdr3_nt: TGTGCCAGCAGTTTTATGACAGGGGTGAGCACCGGGGAGCTGTTTTTT

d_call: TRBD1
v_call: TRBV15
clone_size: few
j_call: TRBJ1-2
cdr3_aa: CATSTGTGGIYGYTF
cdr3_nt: TGTGCCACCAGCACCGGGACAGGGGGCATCTATGGCTACACCTTC

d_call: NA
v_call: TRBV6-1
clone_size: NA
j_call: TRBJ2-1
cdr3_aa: CASGRANHEQFF
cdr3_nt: TGTGCCAGCGGTCGTGCCAATCATGAGCAGTTCTTC

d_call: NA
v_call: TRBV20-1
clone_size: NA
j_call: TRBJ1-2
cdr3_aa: CSALPGNSDGYTF
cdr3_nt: TGCAGTGCTCTTCCTGGGAATTCCGATGGCTACACCTTC

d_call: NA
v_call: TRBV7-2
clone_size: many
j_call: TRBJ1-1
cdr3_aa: CASSFGGMAEAFF
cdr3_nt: TGTGCCAGCAGCTTCGGAGGGATGGCTGAAGCTTTCTTT

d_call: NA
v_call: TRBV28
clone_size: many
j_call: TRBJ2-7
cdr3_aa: CASSLWDHLGESYEQYF
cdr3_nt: TGTGCCAGCAGTTTATGGGATCACTTGGGGGAGTCTTACGAGCAGTACTTC

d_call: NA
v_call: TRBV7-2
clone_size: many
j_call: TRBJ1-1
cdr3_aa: CASSLVDRLNTEAFF
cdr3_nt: TGTGCCAGCAGCTTAGTGGACCGACTGAACACTGAAGCTTTCTTT

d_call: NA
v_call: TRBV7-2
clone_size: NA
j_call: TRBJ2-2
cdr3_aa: CASSLWAANTGELFF
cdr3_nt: TGTGCCAGCAGCTTATGGGCCGCGAACACCGGGGAGCTGTTTTTT

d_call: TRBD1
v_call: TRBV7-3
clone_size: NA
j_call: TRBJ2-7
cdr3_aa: CASQTRGTGVLFEQYF
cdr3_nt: TGTGCCAGCCAGACGCGGGGGACAGGGGTGTTGTTCGAGCAGTACTTC

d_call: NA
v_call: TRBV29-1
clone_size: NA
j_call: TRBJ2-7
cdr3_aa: CSVYQGLYEQYF
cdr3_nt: TGCAGCGTATACCAGGGGCTCTACGAGCAGTACTTC

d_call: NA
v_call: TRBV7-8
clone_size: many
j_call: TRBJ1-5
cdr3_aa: CASSLARGRNQPQHF
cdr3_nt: TGTGCCAGCAGCTTAGCCAGGGGACGCAATCAGCCCCAGCATTTT

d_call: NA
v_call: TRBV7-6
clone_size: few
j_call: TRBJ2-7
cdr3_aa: CASSLGSIYEQYF
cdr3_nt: TGTGCCAGCAGCTTAGGGTCCATCTACGAGCAGTACTTC

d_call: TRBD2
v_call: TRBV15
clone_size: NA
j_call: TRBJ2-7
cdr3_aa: CATSRDKAGAREQYF
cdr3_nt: TGTGCCACCAGCAGAGATAAAGCGGGGGCTCGCGAGCAGTACTTC

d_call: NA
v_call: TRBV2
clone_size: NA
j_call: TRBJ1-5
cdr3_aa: CASSVGGSKGQPQHF
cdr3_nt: TGTGCCAGCAGTGTAGGGGGATCCAAGGGTCAGCCCCAGCATTTT

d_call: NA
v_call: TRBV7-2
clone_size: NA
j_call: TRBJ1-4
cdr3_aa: CASSLAAGAGEKLFF
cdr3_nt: TGTGCCAGCAGCTTAGCCGCCGGGGCCGGAGAAAAACTGTTTTTT

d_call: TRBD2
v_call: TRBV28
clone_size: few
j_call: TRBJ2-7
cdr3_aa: CASSLFSRTSGRTSYEQYF
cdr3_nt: TGTGCCAGCAGTTTATTTTCGCGGACTAGCGGGAGAACCTCCTACGAGCAGTACTTC

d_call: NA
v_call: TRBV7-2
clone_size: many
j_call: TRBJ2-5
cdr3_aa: CASSLGGQLYQETQYF
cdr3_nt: TGTGCCAGCAGCTTAGGAGGGCAGTTATACCAAGAGACCCAGTACTTC

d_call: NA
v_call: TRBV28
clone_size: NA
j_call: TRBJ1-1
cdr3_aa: CASSGSWDKAFF
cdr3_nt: TGTGCCAGCAGCGGGTCATGGGACAAAGCTTTCTTT

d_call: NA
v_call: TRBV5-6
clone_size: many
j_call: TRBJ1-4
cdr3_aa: CASSPKPVRKNEKLFF
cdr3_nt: TGTGCCAGCAGCCCCAAACCAGTGAGAAAGAATGAAAAACTGTTTTTT

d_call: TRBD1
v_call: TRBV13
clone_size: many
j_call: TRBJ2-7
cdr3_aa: CASSSGTGGLEQYF
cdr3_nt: TGTGCCAGCAGCTCCGGGACAGGCGGACTCGAGCAGTACTTC

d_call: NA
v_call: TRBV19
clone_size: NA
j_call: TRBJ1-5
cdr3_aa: CASSWDGNQPQHF
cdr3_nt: TGTGCCAGCTCTTGGGACGGGAATCAGCCCCAGCATTTT

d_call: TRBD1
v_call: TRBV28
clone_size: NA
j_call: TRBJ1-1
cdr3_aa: CASSDHRGRNTEAFF
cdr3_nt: TGTGCCAGCAGTGACCACAGGGGCAGGAACACTGAAGCTTTCTTT

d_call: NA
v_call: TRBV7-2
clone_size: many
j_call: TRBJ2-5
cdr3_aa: CASSLAWGARETQYF
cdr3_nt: TGTGCCAGCAGCTTAGCGTGGGGGGCTCGGGAGACCCAGTACTTC

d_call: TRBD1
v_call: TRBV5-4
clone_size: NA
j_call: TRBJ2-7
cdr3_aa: CASSPGTGSTYEQYF
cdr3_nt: TGTGCCAGCAGCCCGGGGACAGGGAGTACCTACGAGCAGTACTTC

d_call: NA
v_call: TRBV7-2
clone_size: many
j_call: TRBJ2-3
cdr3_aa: CASSRGTSLTDTQYF
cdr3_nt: TGTGCCAGCAGCCGAGGGACTTCTCTCACAGATACGCAGTATTTT

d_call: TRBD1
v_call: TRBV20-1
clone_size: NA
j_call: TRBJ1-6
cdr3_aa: CSASRTGDSPLHF
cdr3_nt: TGCAGTGCTAGTCGGACAGGAGATTCACCCCTCCACTTT

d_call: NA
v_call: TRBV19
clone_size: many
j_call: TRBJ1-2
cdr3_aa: CASSTPGPYGYTF
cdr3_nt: TGTGCCAGTAGCACTCCGGGGCCGTATGGCTACACCTTC

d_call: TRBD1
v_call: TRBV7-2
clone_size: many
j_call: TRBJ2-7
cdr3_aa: CASSLDGGQGSYEQYF
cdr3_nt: TGTGCCAGCAGCTTGGATGGGGGACAGGGCTCCTACGAGCAGTACTTC

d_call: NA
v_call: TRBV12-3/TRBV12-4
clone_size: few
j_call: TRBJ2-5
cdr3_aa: CASNTNREETQYF
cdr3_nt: TGTGCCAGCAATACTAACAGGGAGGAGACCCAGTACTTC

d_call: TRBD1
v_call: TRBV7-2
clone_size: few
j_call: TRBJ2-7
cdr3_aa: CASRGQGAYEQYF
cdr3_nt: TGTGCCAGCAGAGGACAGGGGGCGTACGAGCAGTACTTC

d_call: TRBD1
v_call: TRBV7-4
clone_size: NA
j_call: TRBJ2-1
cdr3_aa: CASSGHRGEQFF
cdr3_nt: TGTGCCAGCAGCGGCCACAGGGGAGAGCAGTTCTTC

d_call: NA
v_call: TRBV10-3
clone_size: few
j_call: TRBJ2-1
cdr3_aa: CAISESGRGLNEQFF
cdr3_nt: TGTGCCATCAGTGAGTCAGGACGCGGTTTAAATGAGCAGTTCTTC

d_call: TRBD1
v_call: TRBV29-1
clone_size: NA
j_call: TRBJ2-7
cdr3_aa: CSASGTGPSEQYF
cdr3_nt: TGCAGCGCCTCCGGGACAGGACCAAGCGAGCAGTACTTC

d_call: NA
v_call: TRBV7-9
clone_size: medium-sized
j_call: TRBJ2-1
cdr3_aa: CASSSTEINEQFF
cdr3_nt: TGTGCCAGCAGCTCGACAGAGATCAATGAGCAGTTCTTC

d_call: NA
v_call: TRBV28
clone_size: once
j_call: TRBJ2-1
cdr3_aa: CASRAAYNEQFF
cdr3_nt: TGTGCCAGCAGGGCAGCCTACAATGAGCAGTTCTTC